Presented here are 16 T cell receptor beta chains from one specimen sequenced in a study of T cell responses to AZD1222 COVID-19 vaccine (dated by TCRdb to the early 2020s). Reading the label with the study, this specimen's time point is: baseline before first vaccination. In light of the paper, this sample's treatment or condition label describes: meningococcal conjugate vaccine given as trial control. The library was produced with the immunoSEQ multiplex PCR assay. TCRdb stores this immuneACCESS table with in-frame sequences only. Part of the clones is absent; in the studies checked, under half of the shortfall reflects unresolved V genes, and no reason is known for the rest. This sample has about 160,000 clones in its table, and about 90% of those were observed once. The ten largest clonotypes hold around 4.4% of the sample. The sequencing used peripheral blood, collected on day 0 of MenACWY control vaccination. All receptors derive from an adult in good health.

The chain uses TRBV7-2 and TRBJ1-2; 7 nucleotides line up with TRBD1. The germline gives CDR1 SGHTA, CDR2 FQGNSA. There are 14 residues in the CDR3. The V gene end was trimmed by 2 bases and the J gene end by 3 bases; junction bases not matched to a gene: 3. The CDR3 nucleotides read TGTGCCAGCAGCTTACGACAGGGCGACTATGGCTACACCTTC. Translating it yields CASSLRQGDYGYTF.

The chain carries TRBV14 and TRBJ1-4; a weak D match, TRBD1 (6 bases). Germline V gene data show CDR1 as SGHDN and CDR2 as FVKESK. Trimming cost V 3 bases and J 4 bases, with 18 bases left between them. The CDR3 is 17 residues long. CDR3 sequence reads: CASSQETGGGLNEKLFF. The CDR3, as DNA: TGTGCCAGCAGCCAGGAGACAGGAGGGGGGCTTAATGAAAAACTGTTTTTT.

This clone has only a few counts. The rearrangement uses TRBV19 and TRBJ1-2; D gene ambiguous. There are 14 residues in the CDR3. Germline CDR1 LNHDA, CDR2 SQIVND (reference sequence). Trimming took off 5 bases at V and 8 bases at J, with 18 bases between the two ends. The CDR3 DNA reads as TGTGCCAGTAGTTGGTACGGACTCTCGGGAGGCTACACCTTC. Translation gives CASSWYGLSGGYTF.

The V call is TRBV24-1, the J call TRBJ1-3; tentative D call: TRBD1 (6 bases). This CDR3 region has 16 residues. Trimming took 4 bases from V and 3 from J, leaving 15 bases between them. Germline values: CDR1 KGHDR, CDR2 SFDVKD. The CDR3, as DNA: TGTGCCACCAGTGACTTCGGACAGCATCTTGGAAACACCATATATTTT. Protein: CATSDFGQHLGNTIYF.

The chain carries TRBV19 and TRBJ1-1; D not resolved. The V gene lost 7 bases and the J gene lost 1 base, with 4 bases spanning the gap. Germline CDR1 and CDR2: LNHDA and SQIVND (reference sequence). This CDR3 spans 11 amino acids. The CDR3, as DNA: TGTGCCAGTACCAGGAACACTGAAGCTTTCTTT. Translating gives CASTRNTEAFF.

The chain joins TRBV28 to TRBJ2-2; 8 bases are a match to TRBD2. This CDR3 comprises 18 residues. Germline V gene sequence: CDR1 MDHEN, CDR2 SYDVKM. V lost 4 bases, J lost 1 base, and 11 bases stayed unmatched. CDR3 DNA sequence: TGTGCCAGCAGTTCGCGCAGACCGGGACTAGAGAACACCGGGGAGCTGTTTTTT. This sequence encodes CASSSRRPGLENTGELFF.

In this sample, this clone turned up a few times. This chain joins TRBV6-2 or TRBV6-3 and TRBJ2-3, with TRBD2 as a possible D gene (6 bases). This CDR3 has 19 residues. V shed 3 bases and J shed 0 bases, with 22 bases lying between them. Per germline, CDR1 MNHEY and CDR2 SVGEGT. The CDR3 DNA reads as TGTGCCAGCAGTTATGATTCGGAGGGCGCATTCTCTAGCACAGATACGCAGTATTTT. This translates into CASSYDSEGAFSSTDTQYF.

The chain joins TRBV5-5 to TRBJ1-2; weak D call: TRBD1 (5 bases). Germline assignment: CDR1 SGHKS and CDR2 YYEKEE (reference sequence). The CDR3 extends over 14 amino acids. Trimming removed 0 bases at V and 4 bases at J, with 10 bases between. The CDR3 sequence is CASSLAGGPYGYTF. The DNA of the CDR3 is TGTGCCAGCAGCTTGGCCGGGGGACCCTATGGCTACACCTTC. The full variable domain, in which reference TRBV5-5 and TRBJ1-2 provide the parts outside the CDR3, is DAGVTQSPTHLIKTRGQQVTLRCSPISGHKSVSWYQQVLGQGPQFIFQYYEKEERGRGNFPDRFSARQFPNYSSELNVNALLLGDSALYLCASSLAGGPYGYTFGSGTRLTVV.

The chain couples TRBV19 to TRBJ2-7; D may be TRBD1 (5 bases). The CDR3 consists of 13 residues. The V and J ends lost 6 bases and 7 bases respectively, with 16 bases between them. Germline CDR1 is LNHDA and CDR2 is SQIVND (reference sequence). The CDR3 spells CASSPPGRVEQYF. The CDR3 region has the DNA TGTGCCAGTAGCCCCCCGGGCAGGGTGGAGCAGTACTTC.

DNA for the CDR3: TGTGCCATCAGCCGGACTAGCGGGAGGGACTCCTACGAGCAGTACTTC. This encodes CAISRTSGRDSYEQYF. The V gene is TRBV10-3, the J gene TRBJ2-7; 15 nucleotides align to TRBD2. Germline CDR1 and CDR2: ENHRY and SYGVKD. Germline trimming cut 6 bases from V and 0 bases from J; bases unmatched to any gene: 3. This CDR3 has 16 amino acids.

The chain employs TRBV28 and TRBJ2-1; D possibly matches TRBD1 or TRBD2 (5 bases each). CDR1 and CDR2 (germline): MDHEN, SYDVKM. The CDR3 is 14 residues long. V was trimmed by 8 bases and J by 13 bases, leaving 24 bases between them. As DNA, the CDR3 is TGTGCCAGCTGTTCCGGGACCTTCGAAAGGGGCCAGTTCTTC. The encoded protein is CASCSGTFERGQFF.

The J gene is TRBJ2-7, the V gene TRBV6-5; the match to TRBD1 covers 9 bases. Germline V gene lookup returns CDR1 MNHEY and CDR2 SVGAGI. The junction had 9 bases not matched to a gene; V was cut back by 5 bases and J by 4 bases. The CDR3 contains 15 residues. CDR3 DNA: TGTGCCAGCAGTAACCGCGGGACAGGGTTTTACGAGCAGTACTTC. This encodes CASSNRGTGFYEQYF.

The chain uses TRBV9 and TRBJ1-1; 8 positions match TRBD1. The CDR3 is 14 residues long. V lost 4 bases, J lost 4 bases, and 6 bases stayed unmatched. CDR1 SGDLS and CDR2 YYNGEE come from the germline V gene. The CDR3: CASSSGQGGTEAFF. The CDR3 nucleotides read TGTGCCAGCAGCTCCGGACAGGGTGGCACTGAAGCTTTCTTT.

This chain connects TRBV5-1 to TRBJ2-2; no clear D. This CDR3 contains 17 residues. With 0 bases removed from V and 2 bases from J, the gap between germline ends came to 14 bases. Germline V gene lookup returns CDR1 SGHRS and CDR2 YFSETQ. CDR3 loop: CASSLAKEAGNTGELFF. The DNA of the CDR3 is TGCGCCAGCAGCTTGGCCAAAGAGGCCGGCAACACCGGGGAGCTGTTTTTT.

V gene TRBV9 combines with J gene TRBJ2-7; possible D gene TRBD2, 5 bases. With 0 bases removed from V and 2 bases from J, the gap between germline ends came to 9 bases. The CDR3 length is 14 residues. Germline CDR1 reads SGDLS; CDR2 reads YYNGEE. CDR3 loop: CASSVGEIPYEQYF. As DNA, the CDR3 is TGTGCCAGCAGCGTAGGGGAGATCCCCTACGAGCAGTACTTC.

This clone was observed a few times. This sequence joins TRBV2 and TRBJ1-3; D gene unclear. V lost 3 bases to trimming and J lost 4 bases, with 13 bases between them. This CDR3 is built from 15 residues. Germline lookup yields CDR1 SNHLY and CDR2 FYNNEI. The CDR3 region has the DNA TGTGCCAGCAGTGACGGTGGCCCGGGAGGAAACACCATATATTTT. As protein: CASSDGGPGGNTIYF.